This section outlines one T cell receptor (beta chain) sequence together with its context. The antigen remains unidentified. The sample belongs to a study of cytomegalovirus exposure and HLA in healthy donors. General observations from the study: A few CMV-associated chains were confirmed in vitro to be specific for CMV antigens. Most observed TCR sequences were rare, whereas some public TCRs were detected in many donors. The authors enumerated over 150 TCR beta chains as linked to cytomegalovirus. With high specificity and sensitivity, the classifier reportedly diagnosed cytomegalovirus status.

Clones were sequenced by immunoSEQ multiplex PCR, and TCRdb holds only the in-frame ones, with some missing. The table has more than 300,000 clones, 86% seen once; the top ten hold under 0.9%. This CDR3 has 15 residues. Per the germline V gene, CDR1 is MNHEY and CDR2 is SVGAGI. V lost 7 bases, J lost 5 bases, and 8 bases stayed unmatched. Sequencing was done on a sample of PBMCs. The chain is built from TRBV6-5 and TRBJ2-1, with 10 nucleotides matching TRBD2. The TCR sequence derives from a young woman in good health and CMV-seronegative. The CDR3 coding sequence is TGTGCCAGCACCGTATTAGCGGGGGGCGACAATGAGCAGTTCTTC. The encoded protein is CASTVLAGGDNEQFF.